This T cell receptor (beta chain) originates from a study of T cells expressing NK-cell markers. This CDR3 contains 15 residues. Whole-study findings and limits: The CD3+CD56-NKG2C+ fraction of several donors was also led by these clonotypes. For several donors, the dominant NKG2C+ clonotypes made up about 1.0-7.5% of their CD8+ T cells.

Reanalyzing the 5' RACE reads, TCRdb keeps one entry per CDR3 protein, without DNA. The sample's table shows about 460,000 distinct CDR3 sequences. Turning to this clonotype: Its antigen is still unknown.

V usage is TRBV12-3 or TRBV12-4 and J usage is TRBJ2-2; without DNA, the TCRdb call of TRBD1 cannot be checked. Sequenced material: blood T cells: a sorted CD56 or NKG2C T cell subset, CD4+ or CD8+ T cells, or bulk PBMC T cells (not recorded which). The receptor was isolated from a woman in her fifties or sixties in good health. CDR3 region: CASSFGGGLTGELFF.